The 12 T cell receptor beta chains presented below share a single source sample, sequenced in a study of shared clonotypes between healthy human individuals. Sequenced by immunoSEQ multiplex PCR; TCRdb stores in-frame clones only, minus some. The table records a few million clones, 93% of them present only once. Sequenced material: naive CD4+ T cells from PBMCs. Described subset: CD45RA+ positively selected. The source of these receptors is a young man in good health. Some clones in this sample may be carry-over from other donors' samples.

This clone was picked up one time. The same CDR3 arises from other DNA sequences in this sample as well. This chain connects TRBV7-9 to TRBJ2-3, with unresolved D. This CDR3 is 15 amino acids long. Germline-derived CDR1 and CDR2 are SEHNR and FQNEAQ (reference sequence). The V gene lost 2 bases and the J gene lost 0 bases, with 9 bases spanning the gap. CDR3 nucleotide sequence: TGTGCCAGCAGCTTACCCGGCAGTAGCACAGATACGCAGTATTTT. Translation: CASSLPGSSTDTQYF.

This clone was seen just once. The V and J genes are TRBV6-1 and TRBJ2-1; TRBD1 agrees at 7 bases. The CDR3 spans 16 residues. J lost 0 bases, V lost 4 bases, and 6 bases had no gene match. Germline loops: CDR1 MNHNS, CDR2 SASEGT. Here the CDR3 reads CASSARGDSSYNEQFF. The CDR3 DNA is TGTGCCAGCAGTGCCAGAGGGGACAGCTCCTACAATGAGCAGTTCTTC.

CDR3 protein: CASSSPSGTSGLTYNEQFF. The CDR3 bases are TGTGCCAGCAGCTCCCCCTCTGGGACTAGCGGGCTTACCTACAATGAGCAGTTCTTC. This chain connects TRBV27 to TRBJ2-1, with 12 bases fitting TRBD2. This CDR3 has 19 amino acids. Germline assignment: CDR1 MNHEY and CDR2 SMNVEV (reference sequence). V was pared by 6 bases and J by 2 bases, with 14 bases of the junction left unmatched.

The chain is built from TRBV7-9 and TRBJ2-1, with D possibly matching TRBD2 (5 bases). The CDR3 has 17 amino acids. Trimming cost V 5 bases and J 2 bases, with 19 bases left between them. Germline-derived CDR1 and CDR2 are SEHNR and FQNEAQ (reference sequence). In nucleotides, the CDR3 is TGTGCCAGCAGCCCACCTCTGGGGAGTGAAACCTACAATGAGCAGTTCTTC. Protein: CASSPPLGSETYNEQFF.

The V call is TRBV27, the J call TRBJ1-4; tentatively, D is TRBD1 (6 bases). V was shortened by 5 bases and J by 10 bases, with 17 bases between the two germline ends. CDR3 length: 14 amino acids. The germline gives CDR1 MNHEY, CDR2 SMNVEV (reference sequence). The chain's CDR3 is CASSPWTAHGKLFF. DNA of the CDR3: TGTGCCAGCAGTCCCTGGACAGCGCATGGAAAACTGTTTTTT.

The chain uses TRBV6-6 and TRBJ2-3, with a possible D match to TRBD2 (5 bases). Trimming removed 0 bases at V and 8 bases at J, with 6 bases between. This CDR3 is built from 12 residues. Germline V CDR1 and CDR2: MNHNY, SVGAGI (reference sequence). CDR3 nucleotide sequence: TGTGCCAGCAGTTACTCCGAGGGTACGCAGTATTTT. Protein product: CASSYSEGTQYF.

The V gene is TRBV5-4, the J gene TRBJ2-5, with TRBD1 as a possible D gene (6 bases). The germline gives CDR1 SGHNT, CDR2 YYREEE (reference sequence). Between the trimmed V and J ends, which lost 0 bases and 1 base, there was a span of 10 bases. The CDR3 sequence is 15 residues long. CDR3 residues: CASSLGQGSQETQYF. In nucleotides, the CDR3 is TGTGCCAGCAGCTTGGGGCAGGGGTCCCAAGAGACCCAGTACTTC.

The chain carries TRBV6-5 and TRBJ2-3; perhaps D is TRBD1 or TRBD2 (5 bases each). The CDR3 totals 14 residues. From germline, CDR1 is MNHEY and CDR2 SVGAGI. V was clipped by 2 bases and J by 2 bases, with 8 bases between them. The CDR3 here is CASSYGTPTDTQYF. Written as DNA, the CDR3 is TGTGCCAGCAGTTACGGGACGCCCACAGATACGCAGTATTTT.

The chain couples TRBV5-1 to TRBJ2-2; 8 positions agree with TRBD1. The V and J ends lost 9 bases and 1 base, in that order; junction bases with no gene match: 2. The CDR3 runs 13 residues. Looked up from germline, CDR1 is SGHRS and CDR2 is YFSETQ. Written as DNA, the CDR3 is TGCGCCACGGGGACAGGGAACACCGGGGAGCTGTTTTTT. Translated: CATGTGNTGELFF. The whole variable domain, filled in from reference TRBV5-1 and TRBJ2-2, reads KAGVTQTPRYLIKTRGQQVTLSCSPISGHRSVSWYQQTPGQGLQFLFEYFSETQRNKGNFPGRFSGRQFSNSRSEMNVSTLELGDSALYLCATGTGNTGELFFGEGSRLTVL.

The CDR3 loop reads CASSLLRGHPNQPQHF. CDR3 bases: TGTGCCAGCAGTTTATTGAGGGGACACCCAAATCAGCCCCAGCATTTT. The V gene is TRBV28, the J gene TRBJ1-5; tentatively, D is TRBD1 (6 bases). The CDR3 spans 16 residues. Germline values: CDR1 MDHEN, CDR2 SYDVKM. V dropped 1 base and J dropped 4 bases, with 14 bases sitting between them.

Turning to this clone: This CDR3 is also generated by other DNA sequences in the sample. This chain uses TRBV28 with TRBJ1-3; tentatively, D is TRBD1 (5 bases). The germline CDR1 and CDR2 sequences are MDHEN and SYDVKM. The length of the CDR3 is 15 residues. Trimming took 5 bases from V and 0 from J, leaving 11 bases between them. CDR3 loop: CASSPQGLSGNTIYF. The CDR3 coding sequence is TGTGCCAGCAGTCCGCAGGGACTCTCTGGAAACACCATATATTTT.

As for this clone: This sample includes further DNA sequences coding for the same CDR3. The rearrangement links TRBV4-1 to TRBJ2-7, with 9 bases matching TRBD1. Germline lookup yields CDR1 MGHRA and CDR2 YSYEKL. The J segment lost 7 bases and the V segment lost 2 bases, leaving 3 bases of the junction unmatched. The CDR3 has 13 residues. The CDR3 loop is CASSQRTGDEQYF. The CDR3 DNA reads TGCGCCAGCAGCCAAAGGACAGGGGATGAGCAGTACTTC.